The TCR beta chain described here comes from a study of blood T cell repertoires in COVID-19. For the study at large: Samples came from the United States, Italy and Spain, spanning acute and convalescent COVID-19. T cells, B-cell-depleted T cells, or PBMCs provided the cDNA or gDNA that served as material.

Original methodology: The authors estimated nucleated cell counts from reference gene primer amplification. Clones were sequenced by immunoSEQ multiplex PCR, and TCRdb holds only the in-frame ones, with some missing. The V and J calls and clone size were taken over from that table, and D and trimming were inferred from the DNA. The sample records more than 250,000 clones, 88% being singletons. CDR3 length equals 14 residues. Germline values: CDR1 SGHTA, CDR2 FQGTGA. The V gene end was trimmed by 4 bases and the J gene end by 7 bases; junction bases not matched to a gene: 5. The V gene is TRBV7-3, the J gene TRBJ2-3; TRBD2 aligns across 10 bases. The sequence was collected from a human donor in a cohort sampled during active COVID-19. Sequenced material: peripheral blood. CDR3 sequence: CASSSSGSQNTQYF. CDR3 DNA sequence: TGTGCCAGCAGCTCTAGCGGGAGCCAAAATACGCAGTATTTT.